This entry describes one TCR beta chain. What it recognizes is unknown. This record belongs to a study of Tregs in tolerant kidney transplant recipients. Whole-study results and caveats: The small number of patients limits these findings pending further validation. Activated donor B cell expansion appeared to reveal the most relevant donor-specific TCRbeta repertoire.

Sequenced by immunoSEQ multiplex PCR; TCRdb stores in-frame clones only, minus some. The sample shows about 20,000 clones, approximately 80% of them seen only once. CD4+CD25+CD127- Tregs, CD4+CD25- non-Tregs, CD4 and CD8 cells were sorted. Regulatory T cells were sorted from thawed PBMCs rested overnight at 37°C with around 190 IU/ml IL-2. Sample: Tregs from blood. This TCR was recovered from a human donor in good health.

Here the CDR3 DNA reads TGCGCCAGCAGTGATATGGGAAACTATGGCTACACCTTC. Its translation is CASSDMGNYGYTF. The chain couples TRBV4-3 to TRBJ1-2; D is undetermined. The CDR3 contains 13 residues. Per the germline V gene, CDR1 is LGHNA and CDR2 is YSLEER. Trimming removed 6 bases from V and 2 bases from J, with 10 bases in between.